Below are 14 T cell receptor beta chains sequenced from a single sample in a study of T cell clonotyping in hematopoietic cell transplantation. Time point indicated: recipient sample about 28 days before transplant, after cytoreduction. Generated by immunoSEQ multiplex PCR, the TCRdb table keeps only in-frame clones and is missing some. The sample lists 16,000 or so clones, around 93% occurring once. The source material was peripheral blood mononuclear cells, sampled before stem cell transplant. Source of these receptors: a man younger than 35 with biphenotypic leukemia. Some clones in this sample may be carry-over from other donors' samples.

The rearrangement links TRBV27 to TRBJ2-1; D perhaps matches TRBD2 (6 bases). Trimming cost V 9 bases and J 10 bases, with 19 bases left between them. The CDR3 has 13 amino acids. From germline, CDR1 is MNHEY and CDR2 SMNVEV (reference sequence). The CDR3: CARAGGASQEQFF. The DNA for the CDR3 is TGTGCCAGGGCCGGCGGGGCCTCTCAGGAGCAGTTCTTC.

The chain links TRBV6-1 to TRBJ1-5; TRBD1 agrees at 10 bases. The CDR3 length is 17 residues. V lost 3 bases, J lost 2 bases, and 7 bases stayed unmatched. Germline CDR1 is MNHNS and CDR2 is SASEGT. CDR3 sequence (DNA): TGTGCCAGCAGTGATGGGACAGGGGTCGAGGGCAATCAGCCCCAGCATTTT. Protein product: CASSDGTGVEGNQPQHF.

This rearrangement joins TRBV5-4 to TRBJ1-6; the D gene is possibly TRBD1 (5 bases). Germline loops: CDR1 SGHNT, CDR2 YYREEE (reference sequence). The V and J ends lost 4 bases and 11 bases respectively, with 22 bases between them. The length of the CDR3 is 16 residues. The CDR3 loop is CASSLTGTSFSPPLHF. CDR3 coding DNA: TGTGCCAGCAGCCTAACCGGGACCTCCTTTTCGCCACCCCTCCACTTT.

DNA for the CDR3: TGTGCCAGCAGTAAAGGGGGCTCAAAGGGCTATGGCTACACCTTC. It encodes CASSKGGSKGYGYTF. The J gene is TRBJ1-2, the V gene TRBV25-1; the match to TRBD1 covers 7 bases. Trimming cost V 5 bases and J 4 bases; bases outside gene matches: 10. The germline CDR1 and CDR2 sequences are MGHDK and SYGVNS. This CDR3 is built from 15 residues.

CDR3 residues: CASSVDLYNEQFF. The CDR3 region has the DNA TGTGCCAGCAGCGTCGACCTTTACAATGAGCAGTTCTTC. The chain carries TRBV5-6 and TRBJ2-1, with unresolved D. CDR1 is SGHDT, CDR2 YYEEEE, per germline. Trimming stripped 4 bases from V and 4 bases from J, with 9 bases between. The CDR3 runs 13 residues. The whole variable domain, remainder taken from reference TRBV5-6 and TRBJ2-1, is DAGVTQSPTHLIKTRGQQVTLRCSPKSGHDTVSWYQQALGQGPQFIFQYYEEEERQRGNFPDRFSGHQFPNYSSELNVNALLLGDSALYLCASSVDLYNEQFFGPGTRLTVL.

The V gene is TRBV5-1, the J gene TRBJ2-2; 9 nucleotides align to TRBD1. The V and J ends lost 3 bases and 2 bases, in that order; junction bases with no gene match: 2. CDR3 length: 15 amino acids. From germline, CDR1 is SGHRS and CDR2 YFSETQ. CDR3 loop: CASSWGQGNTGELFF. For the CDR3, the DNA is TGCGCCAGCAGCTGGGGACAGGGAAACACCGGGGAGCTGTTTTTT.

This sequence joins TRBV7-2 and TRBJ1-2, with TRBD1 matching 8 bases. The CDR3 spans 15 residues. V shed 3 bases and J 1 base; nucleotides not matched to a gene: 4. Germline CDR1 and CDR2: SGHTA and FQGNSA. The CDR3 nucleotides are TGTGCCAGCAGCTTTCGTACAGGGGGTAACTATGGCTACACCTTC. Its translation: CASSFRTGGNYGYTF.

The V call is TRBV9, the J call TRBJ2-2, with TRBD1 matching over 8 bases. The CDR3 runs to 14 residues. From germline, CDR1 is SGDLS and CDR2 YYNGEE. J gave up 5 bases and V 5 bases, and 5 bases lay outside the gene matches. CDR3 sequence reads: CASSSGGATGELFF. The DNA for the CDR3 is TGTGCCAGCAGTTCAGGGGGCGCGACCGGGGAGCTGTTTTTT. Drawing the rest from reference TRBV9 and TRBJ2-2, the complete variable domain is DSGVTQTPKHLITATGQRVTLRCSPRSGDLSVYWYQQSLDQGLQFLIQYYNGEERAKGNILERFSAQQFPDLHSELNLSSLELGDSALYFCASSSGGATGELFFGEGSRLTVL.

The chain carries TRBV5-4 and TRBJ1-1; possible D gene TRBD1, 5 bases. Trimming took off 3 bases at V and 4 bases at J, with 13 bases between the two ends. The CDR3 is 14 residues long. Germline V gene sequence: CDR1 SGHNT, CDR2 YYREEE (reference sequence). The CDR3 loop reads CASSSAARATEAFF. Written as DNA, the CDR3 is TGTGCCAGCAGCTCCGCCGCCAGGGCCACTGAAGCTTTCTTT.

In this sample, this clone turned up once. The rearrangement uses TRBV5-1 and TRBJ1-6; 7 bases are a match to TRBD1. The CDR3 is 15 residues long. CDR1 is SGHRS and CDR2 is YFSETQ in the germline V gene. The V segment lost 0 bases and the J segment 6 bases; nucleotides outside the gene matches: 3. The CDR3 bases are TGCGCCAGCAGCTTGGGACAGGGCGGTAATTCACCCCTCCACTTT. It encodes CASSLGQGGNSPLHF.

This clone was seen just once. V usage is TRBV27 and J usage is TRBJ1-4; TRBD1 aligns across 7 bases. Trimming took 6 bases from V and 7 from J; bases not matched to a gene: 8. In germline, CDR1 is MNHEY, CDR2 SMNVEV (reference sequence). The length of the CDR3 is 14 residues. CDR3 nucleotide sequence: TGTGCCAGCAGCCCGGGACAGATAGTTGAAAAACTGTTTTTT. This gives the protein CASSPGQIVEKLFF.

The rearrangement uses TRBV5-6 and TRBJ2-5, with D perhaps assigned TRBD1 or TRBD2 (5 bases each). CDR3 length: 13 residues. The germline CDR1 and CDR2 sequences are SGHDT and YYEEEE. The V gene lost 6 bases and the J gene lost 5 bases, with 14 bases spanning the gap. CDR3 region: CASIQGRGETQYF. CDR3 bases: TGTGCCAGCATTCAGGGTCGAGGGGAGACCCAGTACTTC.

The V call is TRBV29-1, the J call TRBJ1-1; D gene unclear. Germline CDR1 reads SQVTM; CDR2 reads ANQGSEA. The CDR3 runs to 12 residues. The V and J ends lost 3 bases and 0 bases respectively, with 5 bases between them. The DNA of the CDR3 is TGCAGCGTTGACCGGATGAACACTGAAGCTTTCTTT. Translation gives CSVDRMNTEAFF.

V gene TRBV30 combines with J gene TRBJ1-1; no reliable D call. V was shortened by 8 bases and J by 1 base, with 11 bases between the two germline ends. The CDR3 runs 12 residues. The germline gives CDR1 GTSNPN, CDR2 SVGIG (reference sequence). The CDR3 spells CARTDPNTEAFF. Here the CDR3 DNA reads TGTGCCAGGACGGACCCGAACACTGAAGCTTTCTTT.